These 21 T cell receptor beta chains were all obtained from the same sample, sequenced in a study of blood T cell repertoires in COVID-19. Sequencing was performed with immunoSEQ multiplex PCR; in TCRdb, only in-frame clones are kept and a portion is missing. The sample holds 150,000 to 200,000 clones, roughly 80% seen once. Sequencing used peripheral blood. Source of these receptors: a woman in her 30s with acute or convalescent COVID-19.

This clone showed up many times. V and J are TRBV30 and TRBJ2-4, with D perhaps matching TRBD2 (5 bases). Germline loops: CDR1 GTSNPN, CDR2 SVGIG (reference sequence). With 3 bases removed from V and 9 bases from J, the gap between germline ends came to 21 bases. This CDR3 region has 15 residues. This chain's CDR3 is CAWSKSRLEGSIQYF. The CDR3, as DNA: TGTGCCTGGAGCAAATCGAGGCTAGAGGGTAGCATTCAGTACTTC.

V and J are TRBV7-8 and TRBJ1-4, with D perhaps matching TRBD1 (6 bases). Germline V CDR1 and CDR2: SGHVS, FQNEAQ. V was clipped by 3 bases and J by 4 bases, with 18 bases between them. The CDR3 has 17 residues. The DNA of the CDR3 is TGTGCCAGCAGCTTCCGGGCCCGACAGGTGGATAATGAAAAACTGTTTTTT. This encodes CASSFRARQVDNEKLFF.

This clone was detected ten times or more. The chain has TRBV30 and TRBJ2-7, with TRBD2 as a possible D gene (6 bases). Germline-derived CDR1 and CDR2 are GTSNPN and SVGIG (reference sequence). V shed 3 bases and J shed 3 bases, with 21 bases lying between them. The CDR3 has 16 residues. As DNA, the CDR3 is TGTGCCTGGAGCATAGGAGCGGGTCTACCCTTCTACGAGCAGTACTTC. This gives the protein CAWSIGAGLPFYEQYF.

The chain's CDR3 is CASRFILARDEQFF. DNA of the CDR3: TGTGCCAGCAGGTTTATACTAGCCCGCGATGAGCAGTTCTTC. The chain uses TRBV28 and TRBJ2-1; D is possibly TRBD2 (6 bases). CDR1 is MDHEN and CDR2 is SYDVKM in the germline V gene. Trimming stripped 6 bases from V and 8 bases from J, with 17 bases between. The CDR3 loop spans 14 amino acids.

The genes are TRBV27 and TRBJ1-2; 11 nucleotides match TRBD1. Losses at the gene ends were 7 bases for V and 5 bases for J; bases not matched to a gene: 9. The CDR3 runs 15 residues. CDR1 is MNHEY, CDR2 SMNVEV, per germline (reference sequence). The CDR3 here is CASKTGTGGLYGYTF. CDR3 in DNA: TGTGCCAGCAAAACCGGGACAGGGGGGTTGTATGGCTACACCTTC.

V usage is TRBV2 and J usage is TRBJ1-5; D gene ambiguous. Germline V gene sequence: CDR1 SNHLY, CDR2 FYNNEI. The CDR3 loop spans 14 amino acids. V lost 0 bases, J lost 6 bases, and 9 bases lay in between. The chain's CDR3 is CASSEAGSTQPQHF. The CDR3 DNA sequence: TGTGCCAGCAGTGAAGCGGGGAGTACTCAGCCCCAGCATTTT.

The CDR3 spells CASSDRTSGGNEQFF. CDR3 bases: TGTGCCAGCAGTGACCGGACTAGCGGGGGGAATGAGCAGTTCTTC. The J gene is TRBJ2-1, the V gene TRBV6-4; 14 bases are a match to TRBD2. Germline CDR1 reads MRHNA; CDR2 reads SNTAGT. V dropped 2 bases and J dropped 7; count of bases not matched to a gene: 1. The CDR3 runs to 15 residues.

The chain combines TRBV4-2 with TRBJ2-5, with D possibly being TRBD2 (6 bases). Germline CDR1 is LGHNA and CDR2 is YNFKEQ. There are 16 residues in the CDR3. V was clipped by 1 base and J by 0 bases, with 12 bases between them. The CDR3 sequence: CASSQGPSVHQETQYF. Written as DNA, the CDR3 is TGTGCCAGCAGCCAAGGCCCTAGCGTTCACCAAGAGACCCAGTACTTC.

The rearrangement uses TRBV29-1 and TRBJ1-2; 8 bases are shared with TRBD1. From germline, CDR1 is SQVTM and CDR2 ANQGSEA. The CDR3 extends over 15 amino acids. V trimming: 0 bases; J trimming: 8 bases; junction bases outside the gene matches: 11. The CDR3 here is CSVEDSIRGHQGYTF. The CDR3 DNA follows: TGCAGCGTTGAAGACTCCATCAGGGGGCATCAGGGCTACACCTTC.

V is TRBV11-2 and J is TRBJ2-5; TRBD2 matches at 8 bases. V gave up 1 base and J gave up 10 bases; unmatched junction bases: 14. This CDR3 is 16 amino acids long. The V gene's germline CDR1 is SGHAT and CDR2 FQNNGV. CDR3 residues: CASSLVGSGEGVIQYF. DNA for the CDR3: TGTGCCAGCAGCTTAGTCGGTAGCGGGGAGGGGGTGATCCAGTACTTC.

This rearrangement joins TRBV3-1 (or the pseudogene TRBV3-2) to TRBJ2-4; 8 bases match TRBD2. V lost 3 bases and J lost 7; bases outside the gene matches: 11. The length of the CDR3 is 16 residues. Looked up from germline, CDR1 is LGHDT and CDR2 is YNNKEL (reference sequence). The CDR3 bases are TGTGCCAGCAGCCACGGATTGACTAGCGCTCGGAACATTCAGTACTTC. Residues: CASSHGLTSARNIQYF.

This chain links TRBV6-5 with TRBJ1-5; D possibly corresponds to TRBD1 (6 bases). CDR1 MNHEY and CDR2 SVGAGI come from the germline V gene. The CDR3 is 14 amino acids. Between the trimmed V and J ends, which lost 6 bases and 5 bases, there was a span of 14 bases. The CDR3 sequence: CASRLQGFDQPQHF. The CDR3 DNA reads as TGTGCCAGCAGGCTACAGGGATTCGATCAGCCCCAGCATTTT.

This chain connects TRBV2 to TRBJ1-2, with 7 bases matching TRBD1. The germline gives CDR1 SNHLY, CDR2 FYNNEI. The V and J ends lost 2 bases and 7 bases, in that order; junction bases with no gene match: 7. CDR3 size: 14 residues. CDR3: CASSENKGALGYTF. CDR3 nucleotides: TGTGCCAGCAGTGAAAATAAGGGGGCGCTTGGCTACACCTTC.

CDR3 sequence (DNA): TGTGCCAGCAGCCAGGGTAATGCGCTAAATGGCTACACCTTC. Residues: CASSQGNALNGYTF. The chain uses TRBV7-6 and TRBJ1-2; D may be TRBD1 (5 bases). V lost 5 bases, J lost 6 bases, and 16 bases lay in between. The germline CDR1 and CDR2 sequences are SGHVS and FNYEAQ. The CDR3 length is 14 residues. Using reference TRBV7-6 and TRBJ1-2 for the parts outside the CDR3, the full variable domain is GAGVSQSPRYKVTKRGQDVALRCDPISGHVSLYWYRQALGQGPEFLTYFNYEAQQDKSGLPNDRFSAERPEGSISTLTIQRTEQRDSAMYRCASSQGNALNGYTFGSGTRLTVV.

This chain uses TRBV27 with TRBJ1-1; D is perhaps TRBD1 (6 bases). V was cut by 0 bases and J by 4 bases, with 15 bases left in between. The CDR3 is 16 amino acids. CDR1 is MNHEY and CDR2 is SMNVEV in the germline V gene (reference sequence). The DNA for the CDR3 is TGTGCCAGCAGTTTATCGCCGAGTGGGGGCCGCACTGAAGCTTTCTTT. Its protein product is CASSLSPSGGRTEAFF.

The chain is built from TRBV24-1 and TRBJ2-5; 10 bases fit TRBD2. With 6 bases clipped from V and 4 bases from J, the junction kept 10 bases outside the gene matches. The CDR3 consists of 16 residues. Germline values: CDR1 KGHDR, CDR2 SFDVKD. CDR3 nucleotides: TGTGCCACCAGTCACCTCTCGCCTAGCGGGGGAGAGACCCAGTACTTC. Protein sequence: CATSHLSPSGGETQYF.

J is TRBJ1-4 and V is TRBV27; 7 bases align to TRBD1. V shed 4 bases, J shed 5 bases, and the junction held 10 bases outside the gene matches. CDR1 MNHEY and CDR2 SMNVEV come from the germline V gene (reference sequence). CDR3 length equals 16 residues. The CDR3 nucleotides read TGTGCCAGCAGTTACGACAGGGCCACGACCAATGAAAAACTGTTTTTT. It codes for CASSYDRATTNEKLFF.

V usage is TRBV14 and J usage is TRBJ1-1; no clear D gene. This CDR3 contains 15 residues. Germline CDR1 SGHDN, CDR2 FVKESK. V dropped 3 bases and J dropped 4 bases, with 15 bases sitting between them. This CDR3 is CASSHFRRRGTEAFF. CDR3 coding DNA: TGTGCCAGCAGCCACTTTCGACGGCGGGGCACTGAAGCTTTCTTT.

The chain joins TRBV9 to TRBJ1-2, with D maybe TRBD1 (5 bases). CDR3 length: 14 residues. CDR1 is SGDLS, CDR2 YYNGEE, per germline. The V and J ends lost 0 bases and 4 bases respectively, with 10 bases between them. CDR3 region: CASSVDSGFYGYTF. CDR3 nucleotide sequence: TGTGCCAGCAGCGTAGACTCAGGGTTCTATGGCTACACCTTC. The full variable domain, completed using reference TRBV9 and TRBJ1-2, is DSGVTQTPKHLITATGQRVTLRCSPRSGDLSVYWYQQSLDQGLQFLIQYYNGEERAKGNILERFSAQQFPDLHSELNLSSLELGDSALYFCASSVDSGFYGYTFGSGTRLTVV.

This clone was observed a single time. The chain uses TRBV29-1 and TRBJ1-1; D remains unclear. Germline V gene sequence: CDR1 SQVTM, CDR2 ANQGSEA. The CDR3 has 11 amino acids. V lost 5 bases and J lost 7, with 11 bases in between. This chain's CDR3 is CSVTWGVEAFF. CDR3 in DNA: TGCAGCGTTACCTGGGGAGTTGAAGCTTTCTTT.

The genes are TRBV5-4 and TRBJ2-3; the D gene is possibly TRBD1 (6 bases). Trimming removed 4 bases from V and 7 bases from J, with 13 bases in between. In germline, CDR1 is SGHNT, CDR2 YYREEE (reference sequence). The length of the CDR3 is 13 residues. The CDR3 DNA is TGTGCCAGCAGCCACGGACAGCCGAATACGCAGTATTTT. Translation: CASSHGQPNTQYF.